What follows are 25 T cell receptor beta chains derived from one specimen sequenced in a study of blood T cell repertoires in COVID-19. Clones were read by immunoSEQ multiplex PCR, and TCRdb kept only the in-frame ones, dropping some. The sample includes more than 200,000 clones, about 91% of them seen just once. The sequenced sample was peripheral blood. These receptors were obtained from a woman aged 25 to 39 with COVID-19, enrolled during active disease.

This rearrangement joins TRBV3-1 (or the pseudogene TRBV3-2) to TRBJ1-1; 9 bases line up with TRBD1. The CDR3 spans 14 residues. The V gene's germline CDR1 is LGHDT and CDR2 YNNKEL (reference sequence). Trimming at V came to 5 bases and at J to 6 bases, leaving 7 bases not matched to a gene. DNA of the CDR3: TGTGCCAGCAGCTCATTTACAGGGGGCTCTGAAGCTTTCTTT. It yields the protein CASSSFTGGSEAFF.

This clone was seen once. This sequence joins TRBV6-5 and TRBJ2-1; no clear D. The V and J ends lost 2 bases and 3 bases respectively, with 5 bases between them. This CDR3 comprises 13 residues. Per germline, CDR1 MNHEY and CDR2 SVGAGI. CDR3 residues: CASSYGRYNEQFF. DNA of the CDR3: TGTGCCAGCAGTTACGGCCGCTACAATGAGCAGTTCTTC.

This chain links TRBV7-8 with TRBJ2-1; 13 bases agree with TRBD2. J gave up 7 bases and V 4 bases, and 7 bases lay outside the gene matches. Per the germline V gene, CDR1 is SGHVS and CDR2 is FQNEAQ. The CDR3 loop spans 16 amino acids. CDR3 sequence reads: CASSSSTSGRANEQFF. CDR3 nucleotides: TGTGCCAGCAGCTCATCAACTAGCGGGAGGGCGAATGAGCAGTTCTTC.

The chain is built from TRBV4-1 and TRBJ1-1; 8 bases are a match to TRBD1. In germline, CDR1 is MGHRA, CDR2 YSYEKL. The CDR3 is 16 amino acids. V gave up 1 base and J gave up 10 bases; unmatched junction bases: 14. The CDR3, as DNA: TGCGCCAGCAGCCAAGGTCCCAGACAGGGGAACTGGGTAGCTTTCTTT. Protein product: CASSQGPRQGNWVAFF.

This sequence joins TRBV24-1 and TRBJ2-2; TRBD2 matches at 9 bases. CDR1 and CDR2 from the germline V gene are KGHDR and SFDVKD. This CDR3 spans 16 amino acids. The ends lost 4 bases at V and 7 bases at J; junction bases unmatched: 9. The CDR3 nucleotides are TGTGCCACCAGTGACACTAATAGCGGGAGCATCGGGGAGCTGTTTTTT. Translated: CATSDTNSGSIGELFF.

In its sample, this clone was seen a few times. The chain links TRBV7-8 to TRBJ2-3; 7 bases match TRBD2. The CDR3 length is 14 residues. Losses at the gene ends were 6 bases for V and 7 bases for J; bases not matched to a gene: 10. Germline loops: CDR1 SGHVS, CDR2 FQNEAQ. CDR3 in DNA: TGTGCCAGCAGTTTCGGGGGGTATTCAAATACGCAGTATTTT. The encoded protein is CASSFGGYSNTQYF.

The CDR3 sequence: CASSEWGVGRTEAFF. CDR3 DNA sequence: TGCGCCAGCAGTGAGTGGGGGGTAGGGAGAACTGAAGCTTTCTTT. The V gene is TRBV10-2, the J gene TRBJ1-1; weak D call: TRBD1 (5 bases). This CDR3 contains 15 residues. The germline V gene encodes CDR1 WSHSY and CDR2 SAAADI. The V end was cut by 1 base, the J end by 5 bases, with 14 bases between.

The chain is built from TRBV7-6 and TRBJ2-1, with 11 bases lining up with TRBD2. With 4 bases clipped from V and 7 bases from J, the junction kept 9 bases outside the gene matches. The germline V gene encodes CDR1 SGHVS and CDR2 FNYEAQ. This CDR3 has 16 amino acids. CDR3 amino acids: CASSYQLAGALNEQFF. DNA of the CDR3: TGTGCCAGCAGCTACCAACTAGCGGGAGCCTTGAATGAGCAGTTCTTC.

With regard to this clone: The sample carries other DNA sequences with the same CDR3. CDR3 protein: CASSPGTSTDTQYF. CDR3 nucleotides: TGTGCCAGCAGCCCAGGGACTAGCACAGATACGCAGTATTTT. The chain recombines TRBV7-2 with TRBJ2-3, with a tentative D call TRBD2 (6 bases). Germline V CDR1 and CDR2: SGHTA, FQGNSA. This CDR3 comprises 14 residues. Trimming pared 5 bases from V and 0 bases from J, leaving 9 bases between.

About this clone itself: At the DNA level, this CDR3 is encoded by other sequences in the same sample as well. V gene TRBV7-2 combines with J gene TRBJ2-2; 9 bases align to TRBD2. This CDR3 spans 16 amino acids. Germline CDR1 reads SGHTA; CDR2 reads FQGNSA. J was trimmed by 3 bases and V by 1 base; bases with no gene match: 3. The CDR3 DNA follows: TGTGCCAGCAGCTTAGTAGCGGGAGAGGACACCGGGGAGCTGTTTTTT. Residues: CASSLVAGEDTGELFF.

The chain links TRBV6-5 to TRBJ1-2; D is undetermined. Deletions cut 4 bases from V and 7 bases from J, with 16 bases between. The CDR3 sequence is 14 residues long. Germline V CDR1 and CDR2: MNHEY, SVGAGI. DNA of the CDR3: TGTGCCAGCAGTTCCTCAATTAATTTTGTTGGCTACACCTTC. This translates into CASSSSINFVGYTF.

V and J are TRBV9 and TRBJ2-7; D may be TRBD1 (6 bases). The CDR3 is 12 amino acids. The V gene lost 7 bases and the J gene lost 5 bases, with 13 bases spanning the gap. The germline gives CDR1 SGDLS, CDR2 YYNGEE. CDR3 in amino acids: CASVVSGDEQYV. As DNA, the CDR3 is TGTGCCAGCGTAGTCTCAGGGGACGAGCAGTACGTC.

The rearrangement uses TRBV19 and TRBJ1-6; 9 nucleotides align to TRBD1. CDR1 is LNHDA and CDR2 is SQIVND in the germline V gene (reference sequence). The ends lost 6 bases at V and 9 bases at J; junction bases unmatched: 6. There are 14 residues in the CDR3. The CDR3 nucleotides are TGTGCCAGTAGACCGGGACAGGGTGTTTCACCCCTCCACTTT. It yields the protein CASRPGQGVSPLHF.

The chain carries TRBV28 and TRBJ2-1; 11 nucleotides agree with TRBD2. J gave up 7 bases and V 6 bases, and 23 bases lay outside the gene matches. Germline CDR1 reads MDHEN; CDR2 reads SYDVKM. The CDR3 contains 20 residues. CDR3 protein: CASSPEIAGGPLWGWNEQFF. In DNA form, the CDR3 reads TGTGCCAGCAGCCCGGAGATAGCGGGAGGGCCCCTGTGGGGTTGGAATGAGCAGTTCTTC.

The chain links TRBV4-2 to TRBJ1-2, with D hard to call. V dropped 1 base and J dropped 5 bases, with 5 bases sitting between them. This CDR3 has 12 residues. In germline, CDR1 is LGHNA, CDR2 YNFKEQ. The CDR3 loop reads CASSQASYGYTF. The CDR3 coding sequence is TGTGCCAGCAGCCAAGCATCATATGGCTACACCTTC.

The CDR3 reads CASSLTTGFSGANVLTF. CDR3 in DNA: TGCGCCAGCAGCTTGACAACAGGGTTCTCTGGGGCCAACGTCCTGACTTTC. The genes are TRBV5-1 and TRBJ2-6; possibly TRBD1 for D (6 bases). This CDR3 is built from 17 residues. Per the germline V gene, CDR1 is SGHRS and CDR2 is YFSETQ. Trimming took 1 base from V and 0 from J, leaving 11 bases between them. Filled out from reference TRBV5-1 and TRBJ2-6, the complete variable domain reads KAGVTQTPRYLIKTRGQQVTLSCSPISGHRSVSWYQQTPGQGLQFLFEYFSETQRNKGNFPGRFSGRQFSNSRSEMNVSTLELGDSALYLCASSLTTGFSGANVLTFGAGSRLTVL.

The chain carries TRBV28 and TRBJ2-3; no definite D call. In germline, CDR1 is MDHEN, CDR2 SYDVKM. The CDR3 runs 14 residues. V lost 6 bases and J lost 6, with 16 bases in between. CDR3 region: CASRRRNLRDTQYF. In nucleotides, the CDR3 is TGTGCCAGCAGGAGGCGAAATCTAAGGGATACGCAGTATTTT.

The rearrangement joins TRBV6-2 or TRBV6-3 to TRBJ1-1; D is uncertain. V was shortened by 2 bases and J by 5 bases, with 3 bases between the two germline ends. The CDR3 extends over 11 amino acids. Germline V gene data show CDR1 as MNHEY and CDR2 as SVGEGT. In nucleotides, the CDR3 is TGTGCCAGCAGTTACCTAACTGAAGCTTTCTTT. Translated: CASSYLTEAFF.

This clone was observed a single time. This chain connects TRBV19 to TRBJ2-1; 7 nucleotides agree with TRBD2. Looked up from germline, CDR1 is LNHDA and CDR2 is SQIVND (reference sequence). The V and J ends lost 3 bases and 7 bases, in that order; junction bases with no gene match: 12. CDR3 size: 16 residues. In nucleotides, the CDR3 is TGTGCCAGTAGTATTTCCCATGGCGGGGGTTGGAATGAGCAGTTCTTC. Amino acid sequence: CASSISHGGGWNEQFF.

The V call is TRBV9, the J call TRBJ2-3; D is unclear. The CDR3 runs to 14 residues. Trimming removed 0 bases at V and 2 bases at J, with 7 bases between. CDR1 is SGDLS and CDR2 is YYNGEE in the germline V gene. This chain's CDR3 is CASSVDRITDTQYF. As DNA, the CDR3 is TGTGCCAGCAGCGTAGATCGTATCACAGATACGCAGTATTTT.

This chain links TRBV9 with TRBJ1-1; 8 nucleotides match TRBD1. J lost 2 bases, V lost 4 bases, and 4 bases had no gene match. This CDR3 region has 14 residues. Germline V gene sequence: CDR1 SGDLS, CDR2 YYNGEE. The CDR3 DNA follows: TGTGCCAGCAGCACGGGACAGGATAACACTGAAGCTTTCTTT. Protein product: CASSTGQDNTEAFF.

The chain has TRBV4-3 and TRBJ1-5, with D unresolved. V was trimmed by 1 base and J by 5 bases, leaving 18 bases between them. This CDR3 has 17 amino acids. Looked up from germline, CDR1 is LGHNA and CDR2 is YSLEER. This CDR3 is CASSQAPESQEDQPQHF. CDR3 sequence (DNA): TGCGCCAGCAGCCAAGCTCCCGAATCGCAGGAAGATCAGCCCCAGCATTTT.

The genes are TRBV12-3 or TRBV12-4 and TRBJ1-5, with D possibly matching TRBD1 (5 bases). CDR3 size: 12 residues. V lost 5 bases, J lost 7 bases, and 9 bases lay in between. The CDR3 region is CASSKQVQPQHF. The CDR3 nucleotides read TGTGCCAGCAGTAAACAGGTGCAGCCCCAGCATTTT.

This sequence joins TRBV6-2 or TRBV6-3 and TRBJ2-1, with D tentatively TRBD1 (7 bases). The CDR3 has 16 residues. The V end lost 6 bases, the J end lost 8 bases, and 23 bases lay between the germline ends. In germline, CDR1 is MNHEY, CDR2 SVGEGT. The CDR3 DNA is TGTGCCAGCAGCCCTTCGGCAGGGGGGCCTTACGATGAGCAGTTCTTC. Protein sequence: CASSPSAGGPYDEQFF.

The chain carries TRBV24-1 and TRBJ2-1; 7 bases are a match to TRBD1. V trimming: 11 bases; J trimming: 13 bases; junction bases outside the gene matches: 10. Germline CDR1 KGHDR, CDR2 SFDVKD. The CDR3 totals 11 residues. CDR3 region: CASSHRDSQFF. CDR3 in DNA: TGTGCCAGCTCCCACCGGGACAGTCAGTTCTTC.